A selection of T cell receptor beta chains follows, all from one sample in a study of blood T cell repertoires in COVID-19. Profiling relied on immunoSEQ multiplex PCR, and the TCRdb table lists in-frame clones only, not all of them. The sample contains about 45,000 clones, about 89% of which appear only once. Sequenced sample: peripheral blood. These TCRs come from a human donor in a cohort sampled during active COVID-19. CDR3s include the opening cysteine and the closing phenylalanine or tryptophan.

j_call: TRBJ2-5; v_call: TRBV14; cdr3_aa: CASSQDGGTRGETQYF
j_call: TRBJ2-3; v_call: TRBV4-1; cdr3_aa: CASSRLTSDTQYF
j_call: TRBJ1-6; v_call: TRBV27; cdr3_aa: CASSLRTYNSPLHF
j_call: TRBJ2-3; v_call: TRBV28; cdr3_aa: CASSLNTGSTDTQYF
j_call: TRBJ2-6; v_call: TRBV24-1; cdr3_aa: CATRNWTGRTGANVLTF
j_call: TRBJ1-6; v_call: TRBV28; cdr3_aa: CASSIGGQNSPLHF
j_call: TRBJ2-7; v_call: TRBV6-2/TRBV6-3; cdr3_aa: CASSRLEEQYF
j_call: TRBJ1-3; v_call: TRBV4-3; cdr3_aa: CASSQDRQSGNTIYF
j_call: TRBJ2-7; v_call: TRBV27; cdr3_aa: CASSLAARIAGPTYEQYF
j_call: TRBJ2-6; v_call: TRBV7-2; cdr3_aa: CASSSRLAGSSGANVLTF
j_call: TRBJ2-1; v_call: TRBV10-1; cdr3_aa: CASSPRERSYNEQFF
j_call: TRBJ2-1; v_call: TRBV5-1; cdr3_aa: CASSPLDSGNNEQFF
j_call: TRBJ1-5; v_call: TRBV5-1; cdr3_aa: CASSSGEHNQPQHF
j_call: TRBJ2-5; v_call: TRBV5-1; cdr3_aa: CASSLLLPGLAGEIAETQYF
j_call: TRBJ1-4; v_call: TRBV18; cdr3_aa: CASSPFQQPNEKLFF
j_call: TRBJ1-5; v_call: TRBV6-5; cdr3_aa: CASSPRGEQPQHF
j_call: TRBJ2-7; v_call: TRBV7-9; cdr3_aa: CASNSGGLPLRYEQYF
j_call: TRBJ2-7; v_call: TRBV28; cdr3_aa: CASRPTSGGLSEQYF
j_call: TRBJ2-1; v_call: TRBV28; cdr3_aa: CAGAPAGGVDNEQFF
j_call: TRBJ2-5; v_call: TRBV24-1; cdr3_aa: CATSEPMGQGEETQYF
j_call: TRBJ2-3; v_call: TRBV7-3; cdr3_aa: CASSSLLASSTDTQYF
j_call: TRBJ1-1; v_call: TRBV30; cdr3_aa: CAWSEGGRGTEAFF
j_call: TRBJ2-6; v_call: TRBV30; cdr3_aa: CAWRKGPGGSSGANVLTF
j_call: TRBJ1-5; v_call: TRBV6-2/TRBV6-3; cdr3_aa: CASSYSRTQPQHF
j_call: TRBJ2-1; v_call: TRBV28; cdr3_aa: CASSLWGGRQYNEQFF
j_call: TRBJ2-7; v_call: TRBV5-1; cdr3_aa: CASSLGLAVHEQYF
j_call: TRBJ2-5; v_call: TRBV5-1; cdr3_aa: CASSGYRGRKETQYF
j_call: TRBJ2-3; v_call: TRBV24-1; cdr3_aa: CATSDFHSPLVGGSTDTQYF
j_call: TRBJ2-3; v_call: TRBV5-4; cdr3_aa: CASSKQPLSTDTQYF
j_call: TRBJ2-3; v_call: TRBV4-1; cdr3_aa: CASSQMGWGESDTQYF
j_call: TRBJ2-3; v_call: TRBV5-1; cdr3_aa: CASSLEGLRADTQYF
j_call: TRBJ2-3; v_call: TRBV5-1; cdr3_aa: CASSRQGYRADTQYF
j_call: TRBJ1-5; v_call: TRBV19; cdr3_aa: CASKDREYSNQPQHF
j_call: TRBJ1-4; v_call: TRBV5-1; cdr3_aa: CASSFLGGRSNEKLFF
j_call: TRBJ2-7; v_call: TRBV11-2; cdr3_aa: CASSFVAGGYEQYF
j_call: TRBJ2-7; v_call: TRBV7-8; cdr3_aa: CASSAPGLGGFEQYF
j_call: TRBJ2-7; v_call: TRBV6-1; cdr3_aa: CASSEVWDRTKNYEQYF
j_call: TRBJ1-5; v_call: TRBV15; cdr3_aa: CATSRDPGGNQPQHF
j_call: TRBJ2-7; v_call: TRBV5-1; cdr3_aa: CASSPGSYEQYF
j_call: TRBJ2-7; v_call: TRBV28; cdr3_aa: CASSLLIGGLAGGTYEQYF
j_call: TRBJ2-2; v_call: TRBV27; cdr3_aa: CASSGWASGTGELFF
j_call: TRBJ2-4; v_call: TRBV20-1; cdr3_aa: CSASPSGRVIDIQYF
j_call: TRBJ2-5; v_call: TRBV9; cdr3_aa: CASSSHPLAGVETQYF
j_call: TRBJ1-2; v_call: TRBV6-5; cdr3_aa: CASTPSGTGGYTF
j_call: TRBJ2-7; v_call: TRBV29-1; cdr3_aa: CSVLLTGGPAGEQYF
j_call: TRBJ2-5; v_call: TRBV6-6; cdr3_aa: CASSHRPGVGETQYF
j_call: TRBJ2-7; v_call: TRBV20-1; cdr3_aa: CSASDRGGSYEQYF